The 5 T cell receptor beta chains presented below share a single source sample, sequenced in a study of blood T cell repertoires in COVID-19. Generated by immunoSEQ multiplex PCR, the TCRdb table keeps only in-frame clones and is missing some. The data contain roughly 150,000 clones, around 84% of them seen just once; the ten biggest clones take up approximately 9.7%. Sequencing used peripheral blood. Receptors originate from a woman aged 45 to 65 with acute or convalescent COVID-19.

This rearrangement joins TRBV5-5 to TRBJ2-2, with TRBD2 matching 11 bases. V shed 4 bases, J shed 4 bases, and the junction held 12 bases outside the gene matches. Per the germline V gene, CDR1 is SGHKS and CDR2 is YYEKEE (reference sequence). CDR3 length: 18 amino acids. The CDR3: CASSQGLAAPEITGELFF. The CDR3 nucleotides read TGTGCCAGCAGCCAGGGACTAGCGGCTCCCGAGATCACCGGGGAGCTGTTTTTT.

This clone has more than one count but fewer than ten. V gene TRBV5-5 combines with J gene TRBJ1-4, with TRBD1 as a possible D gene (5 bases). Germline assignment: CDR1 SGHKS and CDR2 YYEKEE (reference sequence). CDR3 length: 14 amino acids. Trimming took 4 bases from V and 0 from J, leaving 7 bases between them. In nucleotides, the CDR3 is TGTGCCAGCAGCCAGACAGCAACTAATGAAAAACTGTTTTTT. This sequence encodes CASSQTATNEKLFF. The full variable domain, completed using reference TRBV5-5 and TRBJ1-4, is DAGVTQSPTHLIKTRGQQVTLRCSPISGHKSVSWYQQVLGQGPQFIFQYYEKEERGRGNFPDRFSARQFPNYSSELNVNALLLGDSALYLCASSQTATNEKLFFGSGTQLSVL.

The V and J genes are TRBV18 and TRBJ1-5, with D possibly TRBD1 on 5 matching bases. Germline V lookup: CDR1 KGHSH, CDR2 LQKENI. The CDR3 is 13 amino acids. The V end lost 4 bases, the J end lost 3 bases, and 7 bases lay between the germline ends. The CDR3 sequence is CASSRQYNQPQHF. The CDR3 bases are TGTGCCAGCTCACGACAGTACAATCAGCCCCAGCATTTT.

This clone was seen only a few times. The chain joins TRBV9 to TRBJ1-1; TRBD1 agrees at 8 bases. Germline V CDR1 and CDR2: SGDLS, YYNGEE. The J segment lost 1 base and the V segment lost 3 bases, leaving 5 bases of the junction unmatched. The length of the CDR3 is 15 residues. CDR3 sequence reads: CASSAQGAQNTEAFF. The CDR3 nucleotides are TGTGCCAGCAGCGCCCAGGGGGCGCAGAACACTGAAGCTTTCTTT.

The CDR3 is CASSGASRGRLNQPQHF. The CDR3 nucleotides read TGTGCCAGCAGTGGGGCTTCCAGGGGGCGGTTAAATCAGCCCCAGCATTTT. This chain joins TRBV6-1 and TRBJ1-5; TRBD1 matches 8 bases. The CDR3 is 17 amino acids. Germline V CDR1 and CDR2: MNHNS, SASEGT. V dropped 4 bases and J dropped 4; count of bases not matched to a gene: 12.